Listed below are T cell receptor beta chains from one sample, sequenced in a study of blood T cell repertoires in COVID-19. The method was immunoSEQ multiplex PCR; TCRdb's version includes in-frame clones alone and lacks a portion of them. The data hold tens of thousands of clones, with more than 70% observed a single time. The sequenced material came from peripheral blood. All receptors derive from a man between 50 and 59 years old with active COVID-19. Both conserved end residues are trimmed from each CDR3. The order of the fields is V gene, J gene, CDR3 protein.

v_call: TRBV19
j_call: TRBJ1-3
cdr3_aa: ASSPGAGSGNTIY

v_call: TRBV4-1
j_call: TRBJ2-3
cdr3_aa: ASSFGGRTDTQY

v_call: TRBV19
j_call: TRBJ2-3
cdr3_aa: ASSIPSRDTQY

v_call: TRBV7-3
j_call: TRBJ2-3
cdr3_aa: ASSLLPRGTDTQY

v_call: TRBV3-1/TRBV3-2
j_call: TRBJ1-4
cdr3_aa: ASSRRRRGGEKLF

v_call: TRBV7-6
j_call: TRBJ2-3
cdr3_aa: ASSFGTTPGDTQY

v_call: TRBV2
j_call: TRBJ2-1
cdr3_aa: ASSVGMNNEQF

v_call: TRBV28
j_call: TRBJ2-5
cdr3_aa: ASRDRGRPETQY

v_call: TRBV18
j_call: TRBJ2-7
cdr3_aa: ASSPKEGAPYEQY

v_call: TRBV13
j_call: TRBJ2-1
cdr3_aa: ASSPGLPGSYNEQF

v_call: TRBV9
j_call: TRBJ2-3
cdr3_aa: ASSPRTSGGAGDTQY

v_call: TRBV6-5
j_call: TRBJ2-1
cdr3_aa: ASDTSGRAMDEQF

v_call: TRBV15
j_call: TRBJ2-6
cdr3_aa: ATSRGGGLSSGANVLT

v_call: TRBV28
j_call: TRBJ1-3
cdr3_aa: ATKYDNSGNTIY

v_call: TRBV27
j_call: TRBJ2-5
cdr3_aa: ASSFRQGGETQY

v_call: TRBV30
j_call: TRBJ1-4
cdr3_aa: AWSVFQYPEKLF

v_call: TRBV7-9
j_call: TRBJ1-1
cdr3_aa: ASSPRLSSREAF

v_call: TRBV28
j_call: TRBJ2-1
cdr3_aa: ASRPNRESLYNEQF

v_call: TRBV6-2/TRBV6-3
j_call: TRBJ2-2
cdr3_aa: ASSYSNGASGGNTGELF

v_call: TRBV6-2/TRBV6-3
j_call: TRBJ2-4
cdr3_aa: ASSLRTGGAKNIQY

v_call: TRBV27
j_call: TRBJ2-1
cdr3_aa: ASSPPVARPSYNEQF

v_call: TRBV5-8
j_call: TRBJ2-3
cdr3_aa: ASSSPFTDTQY

v_call: TRBV5-1
j_call: TRBJ1-1
cdr3_aa: ASSLAGNTEAF

v_call: TRBV3-1/TRBV3-2
j_call: TRBJ2-5
cdr3_aa: ASSQDKLQGAPGETQY

v_call: TRBV6-1
j_call: TRBJ1-5
cdr3_aa: ASSAMSRDRVYSNQPQH

v_call: TRBV3-1/TRBV3-2
j_call: TRBJ2-2
cdr3_aa: ASSYNKLAGGRRGELF

v_call: TRBV6-6
j_call: TRBJ1-2
cdr3_aa: ASSHSSGGLDGYT

v_call: TRBV3-1/TRBV3-2
j_call: TRBJ1-1
cdr3_aa: ASSQERGYTEAF